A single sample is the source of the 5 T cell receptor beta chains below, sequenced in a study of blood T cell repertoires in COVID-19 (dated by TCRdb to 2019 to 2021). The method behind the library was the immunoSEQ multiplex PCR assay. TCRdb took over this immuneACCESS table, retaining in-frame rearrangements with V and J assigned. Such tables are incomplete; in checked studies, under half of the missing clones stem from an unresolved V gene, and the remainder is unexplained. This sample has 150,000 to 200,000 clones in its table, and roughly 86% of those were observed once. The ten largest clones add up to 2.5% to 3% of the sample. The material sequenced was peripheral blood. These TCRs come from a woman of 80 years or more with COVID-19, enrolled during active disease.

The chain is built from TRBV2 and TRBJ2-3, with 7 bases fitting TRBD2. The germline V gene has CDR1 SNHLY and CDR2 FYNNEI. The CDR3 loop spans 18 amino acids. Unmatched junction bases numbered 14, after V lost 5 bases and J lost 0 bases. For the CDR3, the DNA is TGTGCCAGCAGTTCTCGGTTGGCTAGCGGATCTAGCACAGATACGCAGTATTTT. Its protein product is CASSSRLASGSSTDTQYF.

The CDR3 is CASSPSGRSYNEQFF. The CDR3 coding sequence is TGCGCCAGCAGCCCTAGCGGGAGATCCTACAATGAGCAGTTCTTC. This chain connects TRBV5-1 to TRBJ2-1, with TRBD2 identical over 10 bases. Looked up from germline, CDR1 is SGHRS and CDR2 is YFSETQ. CDR3 length: 15 residues. J gave up 1 base and V 4 bases, and 2 bases lay outside the gene matches. The entire variable domain, with the rest obtained from reference TRBV5-1 and TRBJ2-1, is as follows: KAGVTQTPRYLIKTRGQQVTLSCSPISGHRSVSWYQQTPGQGLQFLFEYFSETQRNKGNFPGRFSGRQFSNSRSEMNVSTLELGDSALYLCASSPSGRSYNEQFFGPGTRLTVL.

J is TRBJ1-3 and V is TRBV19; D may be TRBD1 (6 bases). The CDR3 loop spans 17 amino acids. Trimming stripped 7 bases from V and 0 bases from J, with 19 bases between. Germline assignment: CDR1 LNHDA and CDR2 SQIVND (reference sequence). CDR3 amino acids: CASTINRDFPSGNTIYF. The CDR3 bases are TGTGCCAGTACGATCAACAGGGATTTCCCCTCTGGAAACACCATATATTTT.

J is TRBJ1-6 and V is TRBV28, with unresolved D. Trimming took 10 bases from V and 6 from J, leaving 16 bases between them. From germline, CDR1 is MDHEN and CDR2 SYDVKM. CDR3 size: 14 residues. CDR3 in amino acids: CATKLKYPNSPLHF. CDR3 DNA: TGTGCCACCAAACTTAAATACCCTAATTCACCCCTCCACTTT. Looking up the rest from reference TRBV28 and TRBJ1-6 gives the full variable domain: DVKVTQSSRYLVKRTGEKVFLECVQDMDHENMFWYRQDPGLGLRLIYFSYDVKMKEKGDIPEGYSVSREKKERFSLILESASTNQTSMYLCATKLKYPNSPLHFGNGTRLTVT.

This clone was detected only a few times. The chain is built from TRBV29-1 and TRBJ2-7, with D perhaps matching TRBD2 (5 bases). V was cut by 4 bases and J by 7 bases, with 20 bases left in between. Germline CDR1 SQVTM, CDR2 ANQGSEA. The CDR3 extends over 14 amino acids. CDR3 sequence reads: CSVAIGGVGDEQYF. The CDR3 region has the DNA TGCAGCGTTGCCATTGGAGGAGTTGGGGATGAGCAGTACTTC.